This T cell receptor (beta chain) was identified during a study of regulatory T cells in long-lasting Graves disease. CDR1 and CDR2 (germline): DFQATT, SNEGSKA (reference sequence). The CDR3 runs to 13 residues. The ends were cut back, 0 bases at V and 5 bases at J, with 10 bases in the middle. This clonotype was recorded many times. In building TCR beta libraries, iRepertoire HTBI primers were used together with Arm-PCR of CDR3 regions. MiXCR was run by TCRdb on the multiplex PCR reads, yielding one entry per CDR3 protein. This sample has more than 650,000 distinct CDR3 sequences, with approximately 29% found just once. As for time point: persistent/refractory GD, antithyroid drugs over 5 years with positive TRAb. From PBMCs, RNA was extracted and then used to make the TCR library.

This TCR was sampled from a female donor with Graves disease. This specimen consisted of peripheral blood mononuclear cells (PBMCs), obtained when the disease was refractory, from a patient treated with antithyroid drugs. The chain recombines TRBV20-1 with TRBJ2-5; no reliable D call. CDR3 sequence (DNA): TGCAGTGCTAGAGATGGGATGGCGGAGACCCAGTACTTC. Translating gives CSARDGMAETQYF.